Sequencing of this T cell receptor beta chain was carried out in a study of shared clonotypes between healthy human individuals. Details on this clone: Its antigen is currently unknown. The same CDR3 can be traced to other DNA sequences in this sample.

Libraries were prepared by immunoSEQ multiplex PCR; TCRdb keeps only in-frame clonotypes and omits some of them. The repertoire consists of about 710,000 clones, with about 80% occurring once and the leading ten covering roughly 1.9%. Overall study results and limits: Clonotypes shared by all four donors outscored non-shared clonotypes in generation probability. Rarefaction showed sorted-subset sequencing was incomplete despite large depth.

This receptor was taken from a young woman in good health. What was sequenced was memory CD4+ T cells sorted from blood. As to subset: CD45RA-negative fraction.

The DNA for the CDR3 is TGTGCCAGCAGCTTCGGTAGGGTGGATACGCAGTATTTT. This sequence encodes CASSFGRVDTQYF. This chain joins TRBV7-9 and TRBJ2-3; D remains ambiguous. The ends were cut back, 3 bases at V and 6 bases at J, with 10 bases in the middle. CDR1 SEHNR and CDR2 FQNEAQ come from the germline V gene (reference sequence). CDR3 length: 13 residues. The whole variable domain, filled in from reference TRBV7-9 and TRBJ2-3, reads DTGVSQNPRHKITKRGQNVTFRCDPISEHNRLYWYRQTLGQGPEFLTYFQNEAQLEKSRLLSDRFSAERPKGSFSTLEIQRTEQGDSAMYLCASSFGRVDTQYFGPGTRLTVL.